This T cell receptor beta chain is from a study of CD8 T cells in Susac syndrome. It was with random hexamers that roughly 0.5 to 1 ug RNA was reverse transcribed. A multiplex approach, immunoSEQ multiplex PCR, amplified TCR beta CDR3 across 54 Vbeta and 13 Jbeta. TCRdb re-analysed the immunoSEQ multiplex PCR reads in MiXCR, keeping a single row per CDR3 protein. The sample lists 200,000 to 250,000 distinct CDR3 sequences; nearly 97% were seen once. Trimming pared 0 bases from V and 6 bases from J, leaving 2 bases between. CDR1 and CDR2 (germline): LNHNV, YYDKDF (reference sequence). CDR3 size: 11 residues. CD8+ and CD4+ T cells circulating in blood were sequenced for TCR beta. Negative isolation was used for CD8+ and CD4+ T cells and FACS enrichment for TEMRA cells.

V and J are TRBV15 and TRBJ1-2; unclear D gene. The sample taken for sequencing was CD4+ T cells from PBMCs. This clonotype was sampled from a human donor with multiple sclerosis. The CDR3 region has the DNA TGTGCCACCAGCAGAGATGATGGCTACACCTTC. It yields the protein CATSRDDGYTF.